These T cell receptor beta chains were read from a single sample in a study of blood T cell repertoires in COVID-19. This table comes from immunoSEQ multiplex PCR, and its TCRdb copy is limited to in-frame clones, with some not included. Of about 180,000 clones in the sample, approximately 80% are singletons; the top ten hold approximately 7%. Input material: peripheral blood. These receptors were taken from a human donor in a cohort sampled during active COVID-19. Each CDR3 is given with its conserved first and last residue. D genes are given only for firm matches. Only part of the rows carry a size: once, few, many, or a class if the clone is expanded.

size,length,J,V,D,CDR3,DNA
once,15,TRBJ2-7,TRBV4-1,TRBD1,CASSHGDRDLYEQYF,TGCGCCAGCAGCCACGGGGACAGAGACCTCTACGAGCAGTACTTC
-,13,TRBJ1-2,TRBV9,TRBD1,CASSSGQADGYTF,TGTGCCAGCAGCTCGGGACAGGCGGATGGCTACACCTTC
-,13,TRBJ2-7,TRBV12-5,-,CASGLGQTYEQYF,TGTGCTAGTGGTTTGGGACAGACCTACGAGCAGTACTTC
-,12,TRBJ1-5,TRBV12-3/TRBV12-4,-,CASSLPRQPQHF,TGTGCCAGCAGTCTCCCGCGGCAGCCCCAGCATTTT
-,15,TRBJ2-5,TRBV7-3,TRBD2,CASSSSGVDGETQYF,TGTGCCAGCAGCTCGAGCGGGGTTGACGGAGAGACCCAGTACTTC
-,14,TRBJ1-2,TRBV29-1,TRBD1,CSVDLRTGYYGYTF,TGCAGCGTTGATCTCCGGACAGGGTACTATGGCTACACCTTC
-,13,TRBJ1-2,TRBV7-2,-,CASSLDRHYGYTF,TGTGCCAGCAGCTTGGACAGACACTATGGCTACACCTTC
-,15,TRBJ2-4,TRBV12-5,TRBD1,CASGRTGEAKNIQYF,TGTGCTAGCGGAAGAACAGGGGAGGCCAAAAACATTCAGTACTTC
-,13,TRBJ1-4,TRBV6-5,-,CASREGLEGKLFF,TGTGCCAGCAGGGAGGGACTTGAAGGAAAACTGTTTTTT
-,14,TRBJ2-7,TRBV7-9,-,CASSWTASSYEQYF,TGTGCCAGCAGCTGGACAGCCTCGTCCTACGAGCAGTACTTC
-,13,TRBJ1-1,TRBV4-1,-,CASSVTENTEAFF,TGCGCCAGCAGCGTGACAGAAAACACTGAAGCTTTCTTT
-,14,TRBJ2-1,TRBV25-1,TRBD2,CATSLRGGSGEQFF,TGTGCCACCTCCCTCCGGGGGGGGAGTGGAGAGCAGTTCTTC
-,13,TRBJ2-7,TRBV30,-,CAWTVKGPREQYF,TGTGCCTGGACCGTAAAGGGGCCTAGGGAGCAGTACTTC
-,14,TRBJ2-7,TRBV6-5,TRBD1,CASSSGTGVGEQYF,TGTGCCAGCAGTTCCGGGACAGGGGTCGGAGAGCAGTACTTC
-,15,TRBJ1-2,TRBV3-1/TRBV3-2,TRBD1,CASSLDRIVGGGYTF,TGTGCCAGCAGCCTGGACAGGATCGTTGGGGGTGGCTACACCTTC
-,12,TRBJ1-5,TRBV10-3,-,CAIGTFNQPQHF,TGTGCCATCGGGACATTCAATCAGCCCCAGCATTTT
-,14,TRBJ2-1,TRBV5-8,-,CASSLESGSNEQFF,TGTGCCAGCAGCTTGGAGTCAGGGTCCAATGAGCAGTTCTTC
-,17,TRBJ1-2,TRBV7-8,TRBD1,CASSLGGTGLGLGGYTF,TGTGCCAGCAGCTTAGGAGGGACAGGGCTTGGGTTGGGTGGCTACACCTTC
-,15,TRBJ2-7,TRBV3-1/TRBV3-2,TRBD2,CASSQVSGGRYEQYF,TGTGCCAGCAGCCAAGTAAGCGGGGGGCGTTACGAGCAGTACTTC
-,14,TRBJ1-1,TRBV5-4,-,CASSATGWNTEAFF,TGTGCCAGCAGCGCAACAGGGTGGAACACTGAAGCTTTCTTT
-,13,TRBJ2-7,TRBV19,-,CASSPGQTYEQYF,TGTGCCAGTAGTCCGGGACAAACCTACGAGCAGTACTTC
-,14,TRBJ1-2,TRBV30,-,CAWSDRPANYGYTF,TGTGCCTGGAGTGACAGACCCGCTAACTATGGCTACACCTTC
-,13,TRBJ2-5,TRBV19,-,CASSSLVEETQYF,TGTGCCAGTAGCTCACTAGTGGAAGAGACCCAGTACTTC
-,16,TRBJ2-2,TRBV4-2,-,CASSQASTRNTGELFF,TGTGCCAGCAGCCAAGCTAGCACTAGGAACACCGGGGAGCTGTTTTTT
once,14,TRBJ2-7,TRBV11-2,-,CASSFSRLTNEQYF,TGTGCCAGCAGCTTCTCTAGGCTAACTAACGAGCAGTACTTC
-,14,TRBJ1-5,TRBV10-3,TRBD1,CAIGRTGGGQPQHF,TGTGCCATCGGCCGGACAGGGGGTGGTCAGCCCCAGCATTTT
once,16,TRBJ2-1,TRBV5-1,-,CASSRPGETSYNEQFF,TGCGCCAGCAGCAGGCCAGGGGAAACCTCCTACAATGAGCAGTTCTTC
-,15,TRBJ2-1,TRBV9,-,CASSPQGFTYNEQFF,TGTGCCAGCAGCCCTCAGGGGTTCACCTACAATGAGCAGTTCTTC
-,14,TRBJ2-7,TRBV4-2,TRBD1,CASSQADRVFEQYF,TGTGCCAGCAGCCAAGCCGACAGGGTATTCGAGCAGTACTTC
-,14,TRBJ2-1,TRBV3-1/TRBV3-2,TRBD2,CASSQASGVGEQFF,TGTGCCAGCAGCCAGGCTAGCGGGGTAGGTGAGCAGTTCTTC
-,16,TRBJ2-6,TRBV2,-,CASSLRQFSGANVLTF,TGTGCCAGCAGTCTACGACAGTTCTCTGGGGCCAACGTCCTGACTTTC
once,16,TRBJ1-2,TRBV7-2,-,CASSLSGGVILSPLNF,TGTGCCAGCAGCTTAAGCGGAGGGGTGATATTGAGCCCTCTCAACTTC
-,14,TRBJ1-2,TRBV2,-,CASNIQGVSYGYTF,TGTGCCAGCAATATACAGGGTGTGAGCTATGGCTACACCTTC
-,16,TRBJ2-3,TRBV9,-,CASSVVGGPFADTQYF,TGTGCCAGCAGCGTAGTCGGGGGGCCTTTCGCGGATACGCAGTATTTT
-,11,TRBJ2-1,TRBV2,-,CASSPGVEQFF,TGTGCCAGCAGCCCAGGGGTCGAGCAGTTCTTC
-,15,TRBJ1-5,TRBV2,TRBD1,CASSSGQGSNQPQHF,TGTGCCAGCAGTTCTGGACAGGGGAGCAATCAGCCCCAGCATTTT